These T cell receptor beta chains were read from a single sample in a study of graft-versus-host responses after intestinal transplantation. TCRdb keeps only in-frame clones here, not all; method: immunoSEQ multiplex PCR. The sample consists of 15,000 to 25,000 clones, approximately 70% of them appearing once. Here the sequenced sample was ileum tissue, taken approximately 3 weeks after intestinal transplant. These TCRs come from a human patient who received an intestinal transplant, so some T cells may come from the graft donor. Each CDR3 is given without its conserved first and last residue. Not all rows give a size; the values are once, few, many and, for expanded clones, a class.

CDR3 protein	clone size	V gene	J gene
ASLLKSRDYEQY	-	TRBV4-2	TRBJ2-7
ASSAMDLGQVEQF	-	TRBV2	TRBJ2-1
AISEGTGIKNEQF	-	TRBV10-3	TRBJ2-1
ASSFQSGGSYEQY	-	TRBV11-3	TRBJ2-7
ASSYSGLAEAI	large	TRBV6-5	TRBJ2-3
ASKIAGFPDTQY	-	TRBV2	TRBJ2-3
ASSVEGSGTGDTQY	-	TRBV9	TRBJ2-3
ASSPGLGVGEQY	-	TRBV19	TRBJ2-7
ASNRAGGLTDTQY	-	TRBV6-5	TRBJ2-3
ASSYSEQGNYGYT	-	TRBV6-5	TRBJ1-2
ASRADRVTEAF	-	TRBV4-3	TRBJ1-1
ASSVLAGGYEQY	few	TRBV9	TRBJ2-7
ASSESSEQY	-	TRBV10-2	TRBJ2-7
ASSSFRVPNQPQH	-	TRBV5-6	TRBJ1-5
ASSWGLQGEAF	-	TRBV5-6	TRBJ1-1
ASSEGTGVQETQY	few	TRBV2	TRBJ2-5
ASSPGTGYPYEQY	-	TRBV19	TRBJ2-7
ASRKTARNTGELF	few	TRBV27	TRBJ2-2
SVIPSNPPYEQY	-	TRBV29-1	TRBJ2-7
ASRVWGRDYGYT	-	TRBV28	TRBJ1-2
ASSVEAWTSTILKGYEQY	-	TRBV9	TRBJ2-7
ASSQVGGLDGELF	-	TRBV4-3	TRBJ2-2
ASSLEGVSSYEQY	-	TRBV5-1	TRBJ2-7
ASSLAGSGITAF	-	TRBV7-9	TRBJ1-1
ASSIPPDRGNEKLF	-	TRBV19	TRBJ1-4
ASSLGRGTEAF	-	TRBV13	TRBJ1-1
ASSEYSNYEQY	-	TRBV25-1	TRBJ2-7
ASSPGTGRGKLF	-	TRBV9	TRBJ1-4
ASSPLVRDSYEQY	-	TRBV18	TRBJ2-7
ASSPKGAGGDMNSPLH	-	TRBV18	TRBJ1-6
AWSVGTGLHGYT	few	TRBV30	TRBJ1-2
ASSFARGSGKNIQY	-	TRBV28	TRBJ2-4
ASSWDSSGNTIY	-	TRBV7-6	TRBJ1-3
AWSVLSGHNNQPQH	-	TRBV30	TRBJ1-5